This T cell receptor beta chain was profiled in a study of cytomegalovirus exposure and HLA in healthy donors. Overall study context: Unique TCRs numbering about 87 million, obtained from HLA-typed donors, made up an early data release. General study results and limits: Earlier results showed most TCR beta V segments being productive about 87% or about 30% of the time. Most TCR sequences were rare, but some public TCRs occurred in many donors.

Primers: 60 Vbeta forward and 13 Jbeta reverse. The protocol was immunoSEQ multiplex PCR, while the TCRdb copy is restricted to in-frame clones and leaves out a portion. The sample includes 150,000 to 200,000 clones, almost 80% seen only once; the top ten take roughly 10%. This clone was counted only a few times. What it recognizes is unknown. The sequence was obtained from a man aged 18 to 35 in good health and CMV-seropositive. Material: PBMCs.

CDR3 in amino acids: CASSFGADTQYF. CDR3 DNA: TGTGCCAGCAGCTTCGGGGCAGATACGCAGTATTTT. The V and J genes are TRBV7-2 and TRBJ2-3, with D possibly TRBD2 on 5 matching bases. V was pared by 3 bases and J by 4 bases, with 5 bases between. CDR1 is SGHTA, CDR2 FQGNSA, per germline. This CDR3 has 12 amino acids. The full variable domain, in which reference TRBV7-2 and TRBJ2-3 provide the parts outside the CDR3, is GAGVSQSPSNKVTEKGKDVELRCDPISGHTALYWYRQSLGQGLEFLIYFQGNSAPDKSGLPSDRFSAERTGGSVSTLTIQRTQQEDSAVYLCASSFGADTQYFGPGTRLTVL.